The rows below give T cell receptor beta chains drawn from one sample of a study of T cells in Graves' hyperthyroidism and ophthalmopathy. TCRdb itself ran the multiplex PCR reads through MiXCR, one entry per CDR3 protein. Among a few hundred thousand distinct CDR3 sequences listed, roughly 15% were seen once. Sequences were obtained from blood. The origin of the receptors is a woman aged 40 to 50 with Graves' hyperthyroidism that later progressed to Graves' ophthalmopathy. CDR3s include the opening cysteine and the closing phenylalanine or tryptophan. The D gene is left open where the match is weak. Part of the rows lack a size; the others show once, few, many or a class for expanded clones.

J: TRBJ1-5
size: many
V: TRBV30
D: .
CDR3: CAWSVSRDGQPQHF
DNA: TGTGCCTGGAGTGTATCGAGGGATGGGCAGCCCCAGCATTTT

J: TRBJ2-2
size: many
V: TRBV3-1
D: .
CDR3: CASSQFAGANTGELFF
DNA: TGTGCCAGCAGCCAATTTGCGGGGGCAAACACCGGGGAGCTGTTTTTT

J: TRBJ2-3
size: .
V: TRBV24-1
D: TRBD1
CDR3: CATSDDRGRSDTQYF
DNA: TGTGCCACCAGTGACGACAGGGGGCGGTCAGATACGCAGTATTTT

J: TRBJ2-7
size: .
V: TRBV9
D: .
CDR3: CASSVAGEGSYEQYF
DNA: TGTGCCAGCAGCGTAGCTGGCGAAGGCTCCTACGAGCAGTACTTC

J: TRBJ2-2
size: .
V: TRBV5-8
D: TRBD2
CDR3: CASSRPLAGYTGELFF
DNA: TGTGCCAGCAGCCGTCCTCTAGCGGGATACACCGGGGAGCTGTTTTTT

J: TRBJ2-6
size: many
V: TRBV7-8
D: .
CDR3: CASSFFGGTGANVLTF
DNA: TGTGCCAGCAGCTTTTTTGGGGGTACTGGGGCCAACGTCCTGACTTTC

J: TRBJ2-1
size: many
V: TRBV25-1
D: .
CDR3: CASSGRDSPYNEQFF
DNA: TGTGCCAGCAGTGGCCGGGACTCCCCCTACAATGAGCAGTTCTTC

J: TRBJ1-4
size: few
V: TRBV20-1
D: TRBD1
CDR3: CSASGQGRGEKLFF
DNA: TGCAGTGCTAGCGGACAGGGCCGGGGTGAAAAACTGTTTTTT

J: TRBJ1-6
size: once
V: TRBV27
D: .
CDR3: CASSLYRGNGSPLHF
DNA: TGTGCCAGCAGTTTATATAGGGGGAATGGTTCACCCCTCCACTTT

J: TRBJ2-7
size: many
V: TRBV10-3
D: TRBD2
CDR3: CAIRGTSRTPYEQYF
DNA: TGTGCCATCAGAGGGACTAGTAGGACTCCCTACGAGCAGTACTTC

J: TRBJ2-3
size: many
V: TRBV11-2
D: .
CDR3: CASSLVVGWGLDTQYF
DNA: TGTGCCAGCAGCTTAGTAGTGGGATGGGGGCTGGATACGCAGTATTTT

J: TRBJ1-4
size: many
V: TRBV20-1
D: .
CDR3: CSAQRATNEKLFF
DNA: TGCAGTGCCCAGAGAGCAACTAATGAAAAACTGTTTTTT

J: TRBJ2-3
size: many
V: TRBV6-1
D: TRBD2
CDR3: CASSPWGGGTDTQYF
DNA: TGTGCCAGCAGTCCGTGGGGGGGGGGCACAGATACGCAGTATTTT

J: TRBJ2-3
size: .
V: TRBV19
D: TRBD1
CDR3: CASSIAGTGKTSTDTQYF
DNA: TGTGCCAGTAGTATCGCCGGGACAGGTAAAACTAGCACAGATACGCAGTATTTT

J: TRBJ2-5
size: many
V: TRBV27
D: .
CDR3: CASSSRSKGLGETQYF
DNA: TGTGCCAGCAGCTCACGGTCGAAGGGATTAGGCGAGACCCAGTACTTC

J: TRBJ1-1
size: many
V: TRBV7-6
D: .
CDR3: CASSSGGPEAFF
DNA: TGTGCCAGCAGCTCCGGGGGACCTGAAGCTTTCTTT

J: TRBJ2-1
size: many
V: TRBV28
D: TRBD2
CDR3: CASSFHGAGEDNEQFF
DNA: TGTGCCAGCAGCTTCCATGGAGCGGGAGAAGATAATGAGCAGTTCTTC

J: TRBJ2-5
size: few
V: TRBV5-1
D: .
CDR3: CASSLVGRIQETQYF
DNA: TGCGCCAGCAGCTTGGTGGGGCGCATCCAGGAGACCCAGTACTTC

J: TRBJ1-4
size: many
V: TRBV9
D: TRBD1
CDR3: CASSVGQPLGEKLFF
DNA: TGTGCCAGCAGCGTGGGACAGCCGCTTGGGGAAAAACTGTTTTTT

J: TRBJ1-2
size: .
V: TRBV27
D: TRBD1
CDR3: CASSSRGQGNGYTF
DNA: TGTGCCAGCAGTTCTCGGGGACAGGGGAATGGCTACACCTTC

J: TRBJ2-1
size: many
V: TRBV6-1
D: TRBD2
CDR3: CASRGSGRRSYNEQFF
DNA: TGTGCCAGCAGAGGTAGCGGGAGGCGCTCCTACAATGAGCAGTTCTTC

J: TRBJ2-1
size: .
V: TRBV11-2
D: .
CDR3: CASSLLRGRSSYNEQFF
DNA: TGTGCCAGCAGCCTGCTTAGGGGACGGAGCTCCTACAATGAGCAGTTCTTC

J: TRBJ2-7
size: .
V: TRBV30
D: .
CDR3: CAWSRLAASYEQYF
DNA: TGTGCCTGGAGTCGACTTGCAGCCTCCTACGAGCAGTACTTC

J: TRBJ1-1
size: many
V: TRBV7-3
D: .
CDR3: CASSLIGGGIAFF
DNA: TGTGCCAGCAGCTTAATCGGGGGGGGAATAGCTTTCTTT

J: TRBJ2-1
size: .
V: TRBV5-1
D: TRBD2
CDR3: CASSQGLAGEGYNEQFF
DNA: TGCGCCAGCAGCCAGGGACTAGCGGGAGAAGGCTACAATGAGCAGTTCTTC

J: TRBJ1-5
size: many
V: TRBV27
D: .
CDR3: CASSRFWGTGQPQHF
DNA: TGTGCCAGCAGTAGGTTTTGGGGCACCGGACAGCCCCAGCATTTT

J: TRBJ2-3
size: many
V: TRBV3-1
D: .
CDR3: CASSQHGTAGDTQYF
DNA: TGTGCCAGCAGCCAACATGGGACCGCCGGAGATACGCAGTATTTT

J: TRBJ2-3
size: many
V: TRBV30
D: TRBD2
CDR3: CAWSATSGFTDTQYF
DNA: TGTGCCTGGAGTGCGACTAGCGGATTCACAGATACGCAGTATTTT

J: TRBJ1-2
size: many
V: TRBV28
D: .
CDR3: CASSPAPNYGYTF
DNA: TGTGCCAGCAGTCCAGCTCCCAACTATGGCTACACCTTC

J: TRBJ1-5
size: many
V: TRBV30
D: .
CDR3: CAWSGQGYSPQHF
DNA: TGTGCCTGGAGTGGGCAGGGGTATTCGCCCCAGCATTTT